Listed below are T cell receptor beta chains from one sample, sequenced in a study of blood T cell repertoires in COVID-19. The repertoire was sequenced with immunoSEQ multiplex PCR; TCRdb's copy has only in-frame clones and lacks some. The table shows 300,000 to 450,000 clones, with around 90% occurring only once. Sequencing input: peripheral blood. The receptors derive from a woman in her twenties or thirties with COVID-19, enrolled during active disease. CDR3s include the opening cysteine and the closing phenylalanine or tryptophan. The order of the fields is J gene, clone size, V gene, D gene, CDR3 DNA, CDR3 protein. D genes are given only for firm matches. Not all rows give a size; the values are once, few, many and, for expanded clones, a class.

J: TRBJ2-7
size: .
V: TRBV7-2
D: .
DNA: TGTGCCAGCAGCTTAGGAGAGGCCTACGAGCAGTACTTC
CDR3: CASSLGEAYEQYF

J: TRBJ1-1
size: .
V: TRBV5-4
D: .
DNA: TGTGCCAGCAGCTCTCAGGGGGAAGCTTTCTTT
CDR3: CASSSQGEAFF

J: TRBJ1-6
size: .
V: TRBV11-2
D: TRBD1
DNA: TGTGCCAGCAGCTTAGGGCGACAGGGGTATAATTCACCCCTCCACTTT
CDR3: CASSLGRQGYNSPLHF

J: TRBJ2-1
size: .
V: TRBV27
D: .
DNA: TGTGCCAGCAGTTCCCAGGGGCCCAAATACAATGAGCAGTTCTTC
CDR3: CASSSQGPKYNEQFF

J: TRBJ1-1
size: .
V: TRBV21-1
D: .
DNA: TGTGCCAGCAGCAAACCGAGGGGGGGGACTGAAGCTTTCTTT
CDR3: CASSKPRGGTEAFF

J: TRBJ1-1
size: .
V: TRBV4-1
D: TRBD1
DNA: TGCGCCAGCTCGGACAGGATGAACACTGAAGCTTTCTTT
CDR3: CASSDRMNTEAFF

J: TRBJ2-5
size: .
V: TRBV9
D: TRBD2
DNA: TGTGCCAGCAGCGTAATGGGGGAGCGGGGAGAGACCCAGTACTTC
CDR3: CASSVMGERGETQYF

J: TRBJ2-7
size: .
V: TRBV4-1
D: .
DNA: TGCGCCAGCAGCCAAGTCGGCGGAAACTACGAGCAGTACTTC
CDR3: CASSQVGGNYEQYF

J: TRBJ1-1
size: .
V: TRBV5-4
D: TRBD1
DNA: TGTGCCAGCAGCATGCCGGGACAGGTGAACACTGAAGCTTTCTTT
CDR3: CASSMPGQVNTEAFF

J: TRBJ2-7
size: .
V: TRBV9
D: TRBD1
DNA: TGTGCCAGCAGCTTCGAACCCAGTGGGACAGGGTTAAACGAGCAGTACTTC
CDR3: CASSFEPSGTGLNEQYF

J: TRBJ1-5
size: .
V: TRBV5-5
D: TRBD1
DNA: TGTGCCAGCAGCTCAGGACAGGGTCGGAGCAATCAGCCCCAGCATTTT
CDR3: CASSSGQGRSNQPQHF

J: TRBJ2-2
size: .
V: TRBV9
D: TRBD2
DNA: TGTGCCAGCGCAACTAGCGGGGGCCTGAACACCGGGGAGCTGTTTTTT
CDR3: CASATSGGLNTGELFF

J: TRBJ1-4
size: .
V: TRBV11-2
D: .
DNA: TGTGCCAGCAGGCCGACAGGTTCTAATAATGAAAAACTGTTTTTT
CDR3: CASRPTGSNNEKLFF

J: TRBJ1-6
size: .
V: TRBV5-1
D: .
DNA: TGCGCCAGCAGCTTGGATTTTGGGGGGGGCTCACCCCTCCACTTT
CDR3: CASSLDFGGGSPLHF

J: TRBJ2-2
size: .
V: TRBV24-1
D: TRBD1
DNA: TGTGCCACCAGTGATCAGGACAGGGCTTACACCGGGGAGCTGTTTTTT
CDR3: CATSDQDRAYTGELFF

J: TRBJ2-1
size: few
V: TRBV27
D: TRBD2
DNA: TGTGCCAGCAGTCCCAACCTGTTAGGTCCTCAGCGGGGGGGATACAATGAGCAGTTCTTC
CDR3: CASSPNLLGPQRGGYNEQFF

J: TRBJ2-1
size: .
V: TRBV10-1
D: TRBD2
DNA: TGCGCCAGCAGTGGACGACTAGCCGACTACAATGAGCAGTTCTTC
CDR3: CASSGRLADYNEQFF

J: TRBJ2-7
size: .
V: TRBV7-9
D: TRBD1
DNA: TGTGCCAGCAGCTCTAGGGACAGGAGGTACGAGCAGTACTTC
CDR3: CASSSRDRRYEQYF

J: TRBJ1-1
size: few
V: TRBV2
D: .
DNA: TGTGCCAGCAGGGCCGGGACATCCTACACTGAAGCTTTCTTT
CDR3: CASRAGTSYTEAFF

J: TRBJ1-1
size: once
V: TRBV28
D: TRBD1
DNA: TGTGCCAGCGGTAGGGGGCTGATCACTGAAGCTTTCTTT
CDR3: CASGRGLITEAFF

J: TRBJ2-5
size: .
V: TRBV7-2
D: .
DNA: TGTGCCAGCAGCTTAGTGGCAGGGCCGTGGGAGACCCAGTACTTC
CDR3: CASSLVAGPWETQYF

J: TRBJ1-5
size: .
V: TRBV28
D: TRBD1
DNA: TGTGCCAGCAGTTTCGACAGGGAGGCTCAGCCCCAGCATTTT
CDR3: CASSFDREAQPQHF

J: TRBJ1-2
size: once
V: TRBV3-1/TRBV3-2
D: TRBD1
DNA: TGTGCCAGCAGCCAACGGGACAGGGGAATAGGTGGCTATGGCTACACCTTC
CDR3: CASSQRDRGIGGYGYTF

J: TRBJ2-5
size: .
V: TRBV28
D: .
DNA: TGTGCCAGCAGTCCGACCCCCCGGGAGCTCGGCGAGACCCAGTACTTC
CDR3: CASSPTPRELGETQYF

J: TRBJ1-2
size: .
V: TRBV5-4
D: .
DNA: TGTGCCAGCAGCTTCGCTGCCGAGTTAGCTAACTATGGCTACACCTTC
CDR3: CASSFAAELANYGYTF

J: TRBJ2-3
size: .
V: TRBV27
D: .
DNA: TGTGCCAGCAGTAGAGCTAGCACAGATACGCAGTATTTT
CDR3: CASSRASTDTQYF

J: TRBJ2-1
size: .
V: TRBV7-8
D: TRBD2
DNA: TGTGCCAGCAGCTCCTGGACTAGCGGGAGTTGGTATGAGCAGTTCTTC
CDR3: CASSSWTSGSWYEQFF

J: TRBJ1-5
size: .
V: TRBV2
D: TRBD1
DNA: TGTGCCAGCAACGACAGGGAATATGGCAATCAGCCCCAGCATTTT
CDR3: CASNDREYGNQPQHF

J: TRBJ1-2
size: .
V: TRBV19
D: .
DNA: TGTGCCAGTAGTATAGAGGGACTTGTCTATGGCTACACCTTC
CDR3: CASSIEGLVYGYTF

J: TRBJ2-2
size: .
V: TRBV5-1
D: .
DNA: TGCGCCAGCAGCTCCCGGACACGAAGAGAGGCCGGGGAGCTGTTTTTT
CDR3: CASSSRTRREAGELFF

J: TRBJ1-5
size: .
V: TRBV25-1
D: TRBD1
DNA: TGTGCCAGCAGATCCGCAGGGGGCGGCAATCAGCCCCAGCATTTT
CDR3: CASRSAGGGNQPQHF

J: TRBJ2-3
size: .
V: TRBV6-6
D: TRBD1
DNA: TGTGCCAGCAGCTTACAGGGGACAGATACGCAGTATTTT
CDR3: CASSLQGTDTQYF

J: TRBJ2-7
size: few
V: TRBV12-3/TRBV12-4
D: TRBD1
DNA: TGTGCCAGCAGTCCGGGACAGGGGGACGAGCAGTACTTC
CDR3: CASSPGQGDEQYF

J: TRBJ1-2
size: .
V: TRBV2
D: TRBD1
DNA: TGTGCCACCGTGGGGACAGGTCAATCAAATGGCTACACCTTC
CDR3: CATVGTGQSNGYTF

J: TRBJ2-3
size: .
V: TRBV4-3
D: .
DNA: TGCGCCAGCAGCCAAGACTCCAGCGGTTATCAGTATTTT
CDR3: CASSQDSSGYQYF

J: TRBJ2-5
size: few
V: TRBV3-1/TRBV3-2
D: TRBD2
DNA: TGTGCCAGCAGCTTTTTTGGCGGGGGGCTCGGCAGGGAGACCCAGTACTTC
CDR3: CASSFFGGGLGRETQYF

J: TRBJ1-2
size: .
V: TRBV10-3
D: .
DNA: TGTGCCATCAGTGGGGGCTCGGGGGGCGGCTACACCTTC
CDR3: CAISGGSGGGYTF

J: TRBJ2-3
size: .
V: TRBV7-2
D: TRBD2
DNA: TGTGCCAGCAGCTTAGCGTCAGCGGGGTTGGGGGATACGCAGTATTTT
CDR3: CASSLASAGLGDTQYF

J: TRBJ1-2
size: .
V: TRBV28
D: .
DNA: TGTGCCAGCAGTTTTGGGGGGGCAAGGTTTGGCTACACCTTC
CDR3: CASSFGGARFGYTF

J: TRBJ1-3
size: .
V: TRBV3-1/TRBV3-2
D: TRBD1
DNA: TGTGCCAGCAGCCGCCGGGACAGACCGGGGGTCGCAGGAAACACCATATATTTT
CDR3: CASSRRDRPGVAGNTIYF

J: TRBJ1-1
size: .
V: TRBV5-1
D: .
DNA: TGCGCCAGCAGCTTGGCGATTCGTCGGGATACAAACACTGAAGCTTTCTTT
CDR3: CASSLAIRRDTNTEAFF

J: TRBJ2-1
size: .
V: TRBV11-3
D: TRBD1
DNA: TGTGCCAGCAGCTTGGGGGACAGGCTGAGCTCCTACAATGAGCAGTTCTTC
CDR3: CASSLGDRLSSYNEQFF

J: TRBJ2-1
size: .
V: TRBV3-1/TRBV3-2
D: TRBD2
DNA: TGTGCCAGCAGCCTTACTAGCGGGGGGTGGGACAATGAGCAGTTCTTC
CDR3: CASSLTSGGWDNEQFF

J: TRBJ2-3
size: once
V: TRBV7-6
D: .
DNA: TGTGCCAGCAGCCCCAGGACAGCTAGCACAGATACGCAGTATTTT
CDR3: CASSPRTASTDTQYF

J: TRBJ2-3
size: .
V: TRBV9
D: .
DNA: TGTGCCAGCAGCGTACAGGGAAGGGATACGCAGTATTTT
CDR3: CASSVQGRDTQYF

J: TRBJ1-5
size: once
V: TRBV6-5
D: .
DNA: TGTGCCAGCAGTTCGCTGGGGGCAAATCAGCCCCAGCATTTT
CDR3: CASSSLGANQPQHF

J: TRBJ2-7
size: .
V: TRBV2
D: .
DNA: TGTGCCAGCAGCATGACTGTCGGGGGGCCCTACGAGCAGTACTTC
CDR3: CASSMTVGGPYEQYF